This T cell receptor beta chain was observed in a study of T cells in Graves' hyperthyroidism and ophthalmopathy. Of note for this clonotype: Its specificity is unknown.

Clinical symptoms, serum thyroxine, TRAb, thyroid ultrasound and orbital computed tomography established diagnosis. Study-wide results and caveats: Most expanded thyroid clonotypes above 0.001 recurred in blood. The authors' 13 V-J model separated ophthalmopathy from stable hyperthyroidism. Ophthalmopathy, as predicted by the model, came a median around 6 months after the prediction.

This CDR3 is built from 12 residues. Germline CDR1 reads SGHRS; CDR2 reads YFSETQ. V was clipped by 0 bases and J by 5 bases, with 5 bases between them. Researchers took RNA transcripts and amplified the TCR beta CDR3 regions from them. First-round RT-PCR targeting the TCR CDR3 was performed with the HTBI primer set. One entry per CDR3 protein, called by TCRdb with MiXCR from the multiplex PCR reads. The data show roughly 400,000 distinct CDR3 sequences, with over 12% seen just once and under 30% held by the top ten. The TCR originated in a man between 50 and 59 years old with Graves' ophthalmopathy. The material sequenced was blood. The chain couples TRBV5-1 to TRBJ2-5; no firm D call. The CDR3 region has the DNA TGCGCCAGCAGCTTGGGGGTTGAGACCCAGTACTTC. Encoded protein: CASSLGVETQYF.